This T cell receptor (beta chain) originates from a study of blood T cell repertoires in COVID-19. Produced via immunoSEQ multiplex PCR; TCRdb's table is partial and in-frame only. This sample has some 53,000 clones, with over 75% found just once. CDR3 size: 15 residues. Germline CDR1 MNHNY, CDR2 SVGAGI (reference sequence). The V gene lost 2 bases and the J gene lost 1 base, with 9 bases spanning the gap. The specimen was peripheral blood. J is TRBJ2-4 and V is TRBV6-6; D is perhaps TRBD1 (6 bases). This receptor was obtained from a human donor with active COVID-19. The donor label of this sample is uncertain. The DNA of the CDR3 is TGTGCCAGCAGTTACCCAAGGGGGGCCAAAAACATTCAGTACTTC. Protein sequence: CASSYPRGAKNIQYF.